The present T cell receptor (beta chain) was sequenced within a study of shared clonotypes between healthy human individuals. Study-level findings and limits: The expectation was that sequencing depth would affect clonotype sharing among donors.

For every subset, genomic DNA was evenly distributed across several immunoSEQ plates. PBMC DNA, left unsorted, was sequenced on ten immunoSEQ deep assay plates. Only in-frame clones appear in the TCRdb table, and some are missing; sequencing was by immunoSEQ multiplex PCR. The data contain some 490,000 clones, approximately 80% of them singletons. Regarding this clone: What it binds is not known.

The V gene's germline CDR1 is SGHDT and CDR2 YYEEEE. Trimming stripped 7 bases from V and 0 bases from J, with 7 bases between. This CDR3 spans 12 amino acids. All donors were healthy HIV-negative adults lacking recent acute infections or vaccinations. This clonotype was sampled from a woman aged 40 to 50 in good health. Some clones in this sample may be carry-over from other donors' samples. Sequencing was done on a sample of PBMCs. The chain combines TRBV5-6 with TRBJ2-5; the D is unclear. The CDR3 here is CASQINQETQYF. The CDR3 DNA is TGTGCCAGCCAGATAAACCAAGAGACCCAGTACTTC.